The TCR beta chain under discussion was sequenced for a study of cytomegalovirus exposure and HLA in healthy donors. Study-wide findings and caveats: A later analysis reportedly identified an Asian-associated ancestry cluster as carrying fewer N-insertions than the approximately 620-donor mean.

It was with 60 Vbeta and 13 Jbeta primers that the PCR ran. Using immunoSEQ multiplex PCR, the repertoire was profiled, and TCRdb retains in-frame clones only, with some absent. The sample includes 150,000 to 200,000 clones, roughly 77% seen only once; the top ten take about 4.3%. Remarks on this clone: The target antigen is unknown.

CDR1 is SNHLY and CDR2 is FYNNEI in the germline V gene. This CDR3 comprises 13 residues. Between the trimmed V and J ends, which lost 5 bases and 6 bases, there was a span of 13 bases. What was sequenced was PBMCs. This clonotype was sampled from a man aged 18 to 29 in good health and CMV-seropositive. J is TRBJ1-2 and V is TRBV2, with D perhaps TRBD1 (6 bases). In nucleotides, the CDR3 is TGTGCCAGCAGTCGGGCTCAGGGGAATGGCTACACCTTC. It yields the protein CASSRAQGNGYTF. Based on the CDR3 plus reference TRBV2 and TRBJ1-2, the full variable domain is EPEVTQTPSHQVTQMGQEVILRCVPISNHLYFYWYRQILGQKVEFLVSFYNNEISEKSEIFDDQFSVERPDGSNFTLKIRSTKLEDSAMYFCASSRAQGNGYTFGSGTRLTVV.